This T cell receptor (beta chain) was profiled in a study of T-cell reconstitution after alpha-beta-depleted transplantation in children. The ends lost 0 bases at V and 2 bases at J; junction bases unmatched: 5. The CDR3 runs to 17 residues. The V gene's germline CDR1 is LGHDT and CDR2 YNNKEL (reference sequence). The TCRbeta library was prepared with unique molecular identifiers. TCRdb re-called the PCR reads through MiXCR, storing one row per CDR3 protein. The data show approximately 250,000 distinct CDR3 sequences, 9.7% seen once. Many counts were recorded for this clonotype. The specimen comprised PBMCs from the stem cell graft donor, sampled from the stem cell graft. The sequence derives from a human donor who donated a stem cell graft to a child with SCID. The chain joins TRBV3-1 to TRBJ2-2; 8 bases line up with TRBD1. The CDR3 DNA sequence: TGTGCCAGCAGCCAAGATCGAGACAGGGGCAACACCGGGGAGCTGTTTTTT. Amino acid sequence: CASSQDRDRGNTGELFF.